The rows below give T cell receptor beta chains drawn from one sample of a study of blood T cell repertoires in COVID-19. Clones were read by immunoSEQ multiplex PCR, and TCRdb kept only the in-frame ones, dropping some. The sample includes roughly 71,000 clones, approximately 87% of them seen just once. Sequencing was done on a sample of peripheral blood. These receptors were collected from an elderly woman with acute or convalescent COVID-19. The CDR3 runs from the conserved cysteine through the conserved F or W. Fields, in order: CDR3 protein, V gene, J gene, clone size. Expanded clones get a size class; other rows say once, few or many, or leave the size out.

CDR3: CASSYRLQGSEQYF
V: TRBV6-6
J: TRBJ2-7
size: .

CDR3: CASSMGQGNTDTQYF
V: TRBV19
J: TRBJ2-3
size: once

CDR3: CASSQATAADTQYF
V: TRBV6-6
J: TRBJ2-3
size: .

CDR3: CASSFRTGGSTEAFF
V: TRBV5-6
J: TRBJ1-1
size: .

CDR3: CASSISGQGGTEAFF
V: TRBV19
J: TRBJ1-1
size: .

CDR3: CASSRGRGFTTAYGYTF
V: TRBV11-2
J: TRBJ1-2
size: .

CDR3: CASSRRGLAGGPGGNEQFF
V: TRBV3-1/TRBV3-2
J: TRBJ2-1
size: .

CDR3: CASSQRRALAKNIQYF
V: TRBV2
J: TRBJ2-4
size: .

CDR3: CASSRELAGEETQYF
V: TRBV5-1
J: TRBJ2-5
size: .

CDR3: CASNERQTYEQYF
V: TRBV6-5
J: TRBJ2-7
size: few

CDR3: CASSPTGVPGANVLTF
V: TRBV9
J: TRBJ2-6
size: .

CDR3: CASSARANYGYTF
V: TRBV7-8
J: TRBJ1-2
size: .

CDR3: CATYSRQGRTGELFF
V: TRBV6-5
J: TRBJ2-2
size: .

CDR3: CASSQGQGMNTEAFF
V: TRBV7-6
J: TRBJ1-1
size: .

CDR3: CASSIWGRGQVGELFF
V: TRBV19
J: TRBJ2-2
size: .

CDR3: CASSSLGTGAPETQYF
V: TRBV7-9
J: TRBJ2-5
size: .

CDR3: CASSYGGQMNQPQHF
V: TRBV19
J: TRBJ1-5
size: .

CDR3: CAISELGRAPTEAFF
V: TRBV10-3
J: TRBJ1-1
size: .

CDR3: CNVGPGGKETQYF
V: TRBV29-1
J: TRBJ2-5
size: .

CDR3: CASSRRGLGTEAFF
V: TRBV27
J: TRBJ1-1
size: .

CDR3: CASSQETVDGYTF
V: TRBV4-1
J: TRBJ1-2
size: .

CDR3: CASSLRVEETQYF
V: TRBV5-1
J: TRBJ2-5
size: .

CDR3: CASSVNPGQGAGNTIYF
V: TRBV9
J: TRBJ1-3
size: .

CDR3: CASSFKNTGELFF
V: TRBV27
J: TRBJ2-2
size: .

CDR3: CASSLISGQTDTQYF
V: TRBV5-1
J: TRBJ2-3
size: .

CDR3: CASRFPGAFLAKNIQYF
V: TRBV14
J: TRBJ2-4
size: .

CDR3: CAWSVQQGRSFF
V: TRBV30
J: TRBJ1-1
size: .

CDR3: CATSEGQEYNEQFF
V: TRBV24-1
J: TRBJ2-1
size: .

CDR3: CASSPSGQVSDEQFF
V: TRBV18
J: TRBJ2-1
size: .

CDR3: CASSLDPRDTQYF
V: TRBV11-3
J: TRBJ2-3
size: once

CDR3: CASSSRQGASYEQYF
V: TRBV5-8
J: TRBJ2-7
size: .

CDR3: CASSIGQERSGELFF
V: TRBV11-2
J: TRBJ2-2
size: .

CDR3: CATSRTLEGTDTQYF
V: TRBV15
J: TRBJ2-3
size: .

CDR3: CASSTADTEAFF
V: TRBV9
J: TRBJ1-1
size: .